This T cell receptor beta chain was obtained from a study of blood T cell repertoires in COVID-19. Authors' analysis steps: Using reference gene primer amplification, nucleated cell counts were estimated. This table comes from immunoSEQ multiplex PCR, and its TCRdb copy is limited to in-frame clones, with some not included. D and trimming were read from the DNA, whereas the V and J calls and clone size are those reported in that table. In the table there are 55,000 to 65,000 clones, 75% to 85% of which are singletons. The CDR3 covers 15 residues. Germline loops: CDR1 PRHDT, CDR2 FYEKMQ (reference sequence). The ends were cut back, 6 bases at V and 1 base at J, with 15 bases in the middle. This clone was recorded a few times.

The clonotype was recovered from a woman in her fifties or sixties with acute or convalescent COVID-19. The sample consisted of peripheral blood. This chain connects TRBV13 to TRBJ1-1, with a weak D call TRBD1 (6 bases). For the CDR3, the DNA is TGTGCCAGCAGGGCAAGGGGGTCAGAGAACACTGAAGCTTTCTTT. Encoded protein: CASRARGSENTEAFF.